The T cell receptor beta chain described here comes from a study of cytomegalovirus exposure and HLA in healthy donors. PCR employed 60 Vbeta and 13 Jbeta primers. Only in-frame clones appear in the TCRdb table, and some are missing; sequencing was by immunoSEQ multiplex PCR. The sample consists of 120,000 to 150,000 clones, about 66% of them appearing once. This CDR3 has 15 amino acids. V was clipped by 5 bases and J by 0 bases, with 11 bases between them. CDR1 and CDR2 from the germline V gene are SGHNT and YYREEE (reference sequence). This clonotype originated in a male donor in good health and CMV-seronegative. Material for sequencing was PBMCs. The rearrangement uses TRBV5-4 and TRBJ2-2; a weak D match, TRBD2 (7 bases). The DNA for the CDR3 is TGTGCCAGCAGTGGGGGGGGCTCGAACACCGGGGAGCTGTTTTTT. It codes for CASSGGGSNTGELFF. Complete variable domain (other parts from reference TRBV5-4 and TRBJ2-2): ETGVTQSPTHLIKTRGQQVTLRCSSQSGHNTVSWYQQALGQGPQFIFQYYREEENGRGNFPPRFSGLQFPNYSSELNVNALELDDSALYLCASSGGGSNTGELFFGEGSRLTVL.